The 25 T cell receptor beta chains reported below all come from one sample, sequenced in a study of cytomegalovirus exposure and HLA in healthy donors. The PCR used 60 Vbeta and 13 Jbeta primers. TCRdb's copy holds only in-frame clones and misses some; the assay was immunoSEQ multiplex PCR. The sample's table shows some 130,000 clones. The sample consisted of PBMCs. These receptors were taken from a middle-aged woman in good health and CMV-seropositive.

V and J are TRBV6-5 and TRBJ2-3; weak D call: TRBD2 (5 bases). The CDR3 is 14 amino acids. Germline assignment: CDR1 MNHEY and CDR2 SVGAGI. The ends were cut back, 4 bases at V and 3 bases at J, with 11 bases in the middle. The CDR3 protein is CASSSGSGTDTQYF. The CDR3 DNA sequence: TGTGCCAGCAGTTCTGGTTCGGGGACAGATACGCAGTATTTT.

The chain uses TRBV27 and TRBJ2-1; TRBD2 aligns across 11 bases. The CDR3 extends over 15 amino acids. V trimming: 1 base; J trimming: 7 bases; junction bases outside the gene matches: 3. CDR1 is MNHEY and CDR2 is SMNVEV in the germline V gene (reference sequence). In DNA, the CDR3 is TGTGCCAGCAGTTTATGGTCTAGCGGGGGGAATGAGCAGTTCTTC. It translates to CASSLWSSGGNEQFF.

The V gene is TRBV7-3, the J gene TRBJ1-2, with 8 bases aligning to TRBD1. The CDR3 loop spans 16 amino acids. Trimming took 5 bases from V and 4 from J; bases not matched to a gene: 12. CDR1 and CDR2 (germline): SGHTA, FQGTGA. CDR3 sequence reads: CASSPGGGQPTYGYTF. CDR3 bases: TGTGCCAGCAGCCCAGGGGGCGGTCAGCCAACCTATGGCTACACCTTC.

In nucleotides, the CDR3 is TGTGCCAGCACCGAAGGGGTGGGGCTCTGGGAGACCCAGTACTTC. This sequence encodes CASTEGVGLWETQYF. The genes are TRBV9 and TRBJ2-5; TRBD1 is a possible D gene (5 bases). V was trimmed by 6 bases and J by 5 bases, leaving 20 bases between them. The germline gives CDR1 SGDLS, CDR2 YYNGEE. The CDR3 totals 15 residues.

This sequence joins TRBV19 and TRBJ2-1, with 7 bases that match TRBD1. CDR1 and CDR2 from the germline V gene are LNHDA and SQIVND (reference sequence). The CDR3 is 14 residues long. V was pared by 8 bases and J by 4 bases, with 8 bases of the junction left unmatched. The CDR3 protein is CASRGDSDYNEQFF. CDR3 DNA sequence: TGTGCCAGTCGAGGGGACAGCGATTACAATGAGCAGTTCTTC.

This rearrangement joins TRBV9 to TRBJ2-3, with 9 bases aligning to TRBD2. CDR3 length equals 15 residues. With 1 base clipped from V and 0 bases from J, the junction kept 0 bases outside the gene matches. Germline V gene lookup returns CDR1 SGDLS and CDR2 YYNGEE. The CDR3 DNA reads TGTGCCAGCAGCGTAACTAGCGGGAGCACAGATACGCAGTATTTT. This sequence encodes CASSVTSGSTDTQYF.

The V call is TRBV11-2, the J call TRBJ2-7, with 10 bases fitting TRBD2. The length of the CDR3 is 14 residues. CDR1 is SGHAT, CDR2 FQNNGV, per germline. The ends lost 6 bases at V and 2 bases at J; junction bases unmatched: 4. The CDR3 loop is CASRVAGGPYEQYF. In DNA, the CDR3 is TGTGCCAGCAGAGTAGCGGGAGGACCCTACGAGCAGTACTTC.

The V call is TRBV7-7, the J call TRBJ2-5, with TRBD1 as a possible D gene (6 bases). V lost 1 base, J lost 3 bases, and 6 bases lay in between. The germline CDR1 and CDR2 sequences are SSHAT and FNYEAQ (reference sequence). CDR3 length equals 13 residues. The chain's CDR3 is CASSLDREETQYF. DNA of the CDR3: TGTGCCAGCAGCTTAGACAGGGAAGAGACCCAGTACTTC.

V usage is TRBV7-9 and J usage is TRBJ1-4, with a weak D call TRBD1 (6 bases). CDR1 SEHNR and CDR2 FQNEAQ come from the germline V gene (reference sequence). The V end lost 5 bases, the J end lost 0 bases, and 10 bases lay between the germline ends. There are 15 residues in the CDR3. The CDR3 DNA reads TGTGCCAGCAGCCGGGACATCGCAACTAATGAAAAACTGTTTTTT. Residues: CASSRDIATNEKLFF. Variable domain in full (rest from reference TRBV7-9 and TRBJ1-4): DTGVSQNPRHKITKRGQNVTFRCDPISEHNRLYWYRQTLGQGPEFLTYFQNEAQLEKSRLLSDRFSAERPKGSFSTLEIQRTEQGDSAMYLCASSRDIATNEKLFFGSGTQLSVL.

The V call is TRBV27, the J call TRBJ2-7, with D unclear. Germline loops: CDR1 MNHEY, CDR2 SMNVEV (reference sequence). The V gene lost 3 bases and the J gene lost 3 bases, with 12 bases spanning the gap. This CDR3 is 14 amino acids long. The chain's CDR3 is CASSFAPLGYEQYF. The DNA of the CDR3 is TGTGCCAGCAGTTTTGCCCCGCTAGGCTACGAGCAGTACTTC.

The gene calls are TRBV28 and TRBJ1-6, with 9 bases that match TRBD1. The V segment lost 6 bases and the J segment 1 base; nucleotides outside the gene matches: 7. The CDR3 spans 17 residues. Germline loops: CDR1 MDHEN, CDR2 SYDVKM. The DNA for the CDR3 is TGTGCCAGCAGCCCCGGGACAGGGATTTCCTATAATTCACCCCTCCACTTT. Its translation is CASSPGTGISYNSPLHF.

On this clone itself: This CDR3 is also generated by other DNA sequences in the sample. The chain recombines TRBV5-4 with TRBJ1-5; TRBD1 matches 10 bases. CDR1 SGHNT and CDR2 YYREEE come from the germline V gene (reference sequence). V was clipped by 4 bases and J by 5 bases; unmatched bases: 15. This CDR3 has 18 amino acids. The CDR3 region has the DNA TGTGCCAGCAGCCCCGAACCGATGACAGGGGGCAATTATCAGCCCCAGCATTTT. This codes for CASSPEPMTGGNYQPQHF. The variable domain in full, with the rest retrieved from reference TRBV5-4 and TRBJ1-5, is ETGVTQSPTHLIKTRGQQVTLRCSSQSGHNTVSWYQQALGQGPQFIFQYYREEENGRGNFPPRFSGLQFPNYSSELNVNALELDDSALYLCASSPEPMTGGNYQPQHFGDGTRLSIL.

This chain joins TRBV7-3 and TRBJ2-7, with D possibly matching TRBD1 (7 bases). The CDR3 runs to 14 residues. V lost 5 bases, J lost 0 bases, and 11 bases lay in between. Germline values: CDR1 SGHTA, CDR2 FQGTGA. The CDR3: CASSPQGGSYEQYF. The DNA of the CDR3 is TGTGCCAGCAGCCCTCAGGGGGGCTCCTACGAGCAGTACTTC.

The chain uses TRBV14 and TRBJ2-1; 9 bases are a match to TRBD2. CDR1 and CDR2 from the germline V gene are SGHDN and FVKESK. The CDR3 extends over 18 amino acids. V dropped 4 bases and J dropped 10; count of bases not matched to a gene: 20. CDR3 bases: TGTGCCAGCAGCCCCCCGTGGAGTAGCGGGGGCCTGGGTGACGAGCAGTTCTTC. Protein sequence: CASSPPWSSGGLGDEQFF.

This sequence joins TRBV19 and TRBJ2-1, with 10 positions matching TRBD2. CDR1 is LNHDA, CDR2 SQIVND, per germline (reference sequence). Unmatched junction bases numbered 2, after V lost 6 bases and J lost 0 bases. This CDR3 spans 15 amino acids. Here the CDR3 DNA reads TGTGCCAGTAGAAGGACTAGCGGCTCCTACAATGAGCAGTTCTTC. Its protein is CASRRTSGSYNEQFF.

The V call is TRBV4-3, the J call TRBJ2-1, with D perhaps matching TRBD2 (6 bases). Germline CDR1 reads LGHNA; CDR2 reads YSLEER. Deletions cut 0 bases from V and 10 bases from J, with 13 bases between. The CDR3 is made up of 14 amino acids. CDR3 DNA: TGCGCCAGCAGCCAAGAGGGGACTCTCTTGGAGCAGTTCTTC. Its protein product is CASSQEGTLLEQFF.

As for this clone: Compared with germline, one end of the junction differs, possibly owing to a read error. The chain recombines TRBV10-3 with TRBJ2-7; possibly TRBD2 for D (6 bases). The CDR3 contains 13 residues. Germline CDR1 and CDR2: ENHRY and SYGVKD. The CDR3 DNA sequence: TGTGCCATCAGACGCCGGGACTCCGACGAGCAGTACTTC. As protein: CAIRRRDSDEQYF.

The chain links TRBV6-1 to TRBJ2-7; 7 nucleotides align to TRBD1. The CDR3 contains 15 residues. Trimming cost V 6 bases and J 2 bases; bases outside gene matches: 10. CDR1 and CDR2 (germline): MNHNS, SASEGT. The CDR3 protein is CASRPGTANTYEQYF. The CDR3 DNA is TGTGCCAGCAGGCCGGGGACAGCCAACACCTACGAGCAGTACTTC.

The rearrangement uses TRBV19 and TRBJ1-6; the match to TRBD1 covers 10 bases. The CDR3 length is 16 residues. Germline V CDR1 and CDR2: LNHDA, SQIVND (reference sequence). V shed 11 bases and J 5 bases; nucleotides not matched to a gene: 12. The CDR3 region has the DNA TGTGCCGCGAGATCCGTCGACAGGGGGCATAATTCACCCCTCCACTTT. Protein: CAARSVDRGHNSPLHF.

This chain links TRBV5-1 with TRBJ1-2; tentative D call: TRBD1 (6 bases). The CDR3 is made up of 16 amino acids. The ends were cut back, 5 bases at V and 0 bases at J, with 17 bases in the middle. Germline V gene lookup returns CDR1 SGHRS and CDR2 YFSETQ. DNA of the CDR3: TGCGCCAGCAGTCGGAACAGGGCTGGTTCTAACTATGGCTACACCTTC. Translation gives CASSRNRAGSNYGYTF.

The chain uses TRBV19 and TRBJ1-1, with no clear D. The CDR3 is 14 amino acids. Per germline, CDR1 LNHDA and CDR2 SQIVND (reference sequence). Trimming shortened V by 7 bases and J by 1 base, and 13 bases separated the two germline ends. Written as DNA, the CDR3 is TGTGCCAGTATCAGAACCAGAGGGAACACTGAAGCTTTCTTT. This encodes CASIRTRGNTEAFF.

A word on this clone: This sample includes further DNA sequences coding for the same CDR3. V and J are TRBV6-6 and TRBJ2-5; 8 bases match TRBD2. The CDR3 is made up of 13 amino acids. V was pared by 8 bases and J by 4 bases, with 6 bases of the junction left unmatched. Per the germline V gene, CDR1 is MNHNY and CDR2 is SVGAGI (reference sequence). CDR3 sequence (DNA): TGTGCCAGCGGGCGGGGGGCGAGAGAGACCCAGTACTTC. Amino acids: CASGRGARETQYF.

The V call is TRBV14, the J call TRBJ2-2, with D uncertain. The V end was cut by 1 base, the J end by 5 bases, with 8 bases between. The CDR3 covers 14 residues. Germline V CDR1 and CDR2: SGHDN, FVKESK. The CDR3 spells CASSQVAVTGELFF. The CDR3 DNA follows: TGTGCCAGCAGCCAAGTCGCGGTAACCGGGGAGCTGTTTTTT.

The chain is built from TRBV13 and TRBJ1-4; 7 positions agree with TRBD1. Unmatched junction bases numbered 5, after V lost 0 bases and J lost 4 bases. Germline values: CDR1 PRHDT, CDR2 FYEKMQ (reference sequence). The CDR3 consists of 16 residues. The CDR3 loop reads CASSLGADRYNEKLFF. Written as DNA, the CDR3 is TGTGCCAGCAGCTTAGGTGCGGACAGGTATAATGAAAAACTGTTTTTT.

In nucleotides, the CDR3 is TGTGCCAGCAGTTTAGTGCCGGGACAGGGCACAGATACGCAGTATTTT. Its protein is CASSLVPGQGTDTQYF. The chain combines TRBV28 with TRBJ2-3, with 8 positions matching TRBD1. The V gene end was trimmed by 2 bases and the J gene end by 1 base; junction bases not matched to a gene: 5. The CDR3 runs to 16 residues. Germline V gene data show CDR1 as MDHEN and CDR2 as SYDVKM.